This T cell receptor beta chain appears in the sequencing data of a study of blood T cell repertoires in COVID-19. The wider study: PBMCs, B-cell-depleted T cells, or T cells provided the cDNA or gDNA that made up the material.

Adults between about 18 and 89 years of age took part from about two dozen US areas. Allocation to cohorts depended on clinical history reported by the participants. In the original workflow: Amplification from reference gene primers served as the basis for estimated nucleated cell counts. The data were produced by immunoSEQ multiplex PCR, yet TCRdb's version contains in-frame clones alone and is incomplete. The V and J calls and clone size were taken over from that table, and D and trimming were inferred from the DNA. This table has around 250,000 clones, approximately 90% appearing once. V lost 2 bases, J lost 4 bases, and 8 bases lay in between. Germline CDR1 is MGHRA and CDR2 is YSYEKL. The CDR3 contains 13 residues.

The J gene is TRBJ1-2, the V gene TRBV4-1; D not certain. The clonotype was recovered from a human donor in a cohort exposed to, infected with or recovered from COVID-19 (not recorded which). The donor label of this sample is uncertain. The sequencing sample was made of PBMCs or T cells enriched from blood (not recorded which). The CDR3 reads CASSQTGSYGYTF. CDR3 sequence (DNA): TGCGCCAGCAGCCAAACGGGGTCCTATGGCTACACCTTC.